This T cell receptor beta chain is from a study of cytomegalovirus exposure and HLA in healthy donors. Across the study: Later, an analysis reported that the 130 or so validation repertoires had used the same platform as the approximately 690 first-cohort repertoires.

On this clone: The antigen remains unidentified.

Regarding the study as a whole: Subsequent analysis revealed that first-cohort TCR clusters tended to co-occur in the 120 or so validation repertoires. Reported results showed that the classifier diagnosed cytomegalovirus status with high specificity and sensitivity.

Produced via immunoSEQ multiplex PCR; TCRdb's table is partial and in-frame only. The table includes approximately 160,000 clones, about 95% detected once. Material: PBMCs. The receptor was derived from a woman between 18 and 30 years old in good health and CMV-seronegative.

In DNA, the CDR3 is TGTGCCAGCAGTGAATATCCGAGCTCTGGAAACACCATATATTTT. Encoded protein: CASSEYPSSGNTIYF. This sequence joins TRBV25-1 and TRBJ1-3; no definite D call. Trimming pared 0 bases from V and 0 bases from J, leaving 6 bases between. There are 15 residues in the CDR3. Germline V lookup: CDR1 MGHDK, CDR2 SYGVNS.